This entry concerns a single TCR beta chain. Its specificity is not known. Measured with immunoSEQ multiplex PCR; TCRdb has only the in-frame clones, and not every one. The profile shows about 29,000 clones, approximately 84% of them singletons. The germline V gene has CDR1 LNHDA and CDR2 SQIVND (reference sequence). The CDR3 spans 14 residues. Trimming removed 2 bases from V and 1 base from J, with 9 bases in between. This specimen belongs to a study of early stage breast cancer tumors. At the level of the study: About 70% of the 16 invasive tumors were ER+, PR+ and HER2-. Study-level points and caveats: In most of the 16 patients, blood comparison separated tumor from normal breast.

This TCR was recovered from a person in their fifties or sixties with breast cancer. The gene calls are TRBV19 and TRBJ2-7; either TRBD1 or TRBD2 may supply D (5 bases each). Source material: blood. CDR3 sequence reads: CASSIQGVSYEQYF. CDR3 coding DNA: TGTGCCAGTAGTATACAGGGAGTATCCTACGAGCAGTACTTC.